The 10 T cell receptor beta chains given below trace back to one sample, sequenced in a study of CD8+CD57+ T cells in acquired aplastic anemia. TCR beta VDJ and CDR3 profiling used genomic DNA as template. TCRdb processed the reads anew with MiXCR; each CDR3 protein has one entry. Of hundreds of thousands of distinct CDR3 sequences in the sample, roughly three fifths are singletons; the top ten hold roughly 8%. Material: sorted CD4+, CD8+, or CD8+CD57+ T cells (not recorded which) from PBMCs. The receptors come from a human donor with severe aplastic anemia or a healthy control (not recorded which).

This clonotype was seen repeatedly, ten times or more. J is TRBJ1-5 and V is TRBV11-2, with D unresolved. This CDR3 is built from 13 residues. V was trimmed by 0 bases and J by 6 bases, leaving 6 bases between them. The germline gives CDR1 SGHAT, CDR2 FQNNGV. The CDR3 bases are TGTGCCAGCAGCTTAGAGTGGGGTCAGCCCCAGCATTTT. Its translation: CASSLEWGQPQHF.

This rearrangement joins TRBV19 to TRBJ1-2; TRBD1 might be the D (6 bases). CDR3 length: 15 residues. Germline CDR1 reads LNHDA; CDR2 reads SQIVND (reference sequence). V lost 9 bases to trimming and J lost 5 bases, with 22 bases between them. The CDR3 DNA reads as TGTGCCAGCAGCTTAGGGCCCGGGACAACGTATGGCTACACCTTC. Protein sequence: CASSLGPGTTYGYTF.

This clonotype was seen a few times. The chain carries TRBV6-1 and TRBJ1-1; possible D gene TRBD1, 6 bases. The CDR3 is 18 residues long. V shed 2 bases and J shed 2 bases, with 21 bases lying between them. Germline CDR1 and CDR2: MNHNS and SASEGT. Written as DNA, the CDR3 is TGTGCCAGCAGTGAAAGTGTCGTAGGCCGGGACATAAACACTGAAGCTTTCTTT. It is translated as CASSESVVGRDINTEAFF.

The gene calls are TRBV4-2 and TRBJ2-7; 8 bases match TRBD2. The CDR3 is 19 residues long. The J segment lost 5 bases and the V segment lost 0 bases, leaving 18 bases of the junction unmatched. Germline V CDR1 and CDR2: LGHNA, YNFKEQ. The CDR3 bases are TGTGCCAGCAGCCAAGATCACCGCCTATACGGGGGGGCGGCCCACGAGCAGTACTTC. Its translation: CASSQDHRLYGGAAHEQYF.

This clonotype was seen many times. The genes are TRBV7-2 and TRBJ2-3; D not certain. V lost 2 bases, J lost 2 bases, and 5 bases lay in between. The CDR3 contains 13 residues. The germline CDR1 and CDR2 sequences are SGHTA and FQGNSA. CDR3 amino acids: CASSLTYTDTQYF. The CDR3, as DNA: TGTGCCAGCAGCTTAACTTACACAGATACGCAGTATTTT. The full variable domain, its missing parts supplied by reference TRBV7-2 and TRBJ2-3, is GAGVSQSPSNKVTEKGKDVELRCDPISGHTALYWYRQSLGQGLEFLIYFQGNSAPDKSGLPSDRFSAERTGGSVSTLTIQRTQQEDSAVYLCASSLTYTDTQYFGPGTRLTVL.

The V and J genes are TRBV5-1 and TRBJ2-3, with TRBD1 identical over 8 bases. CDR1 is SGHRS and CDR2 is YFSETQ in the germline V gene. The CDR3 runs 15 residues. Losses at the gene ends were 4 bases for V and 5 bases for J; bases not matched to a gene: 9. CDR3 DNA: TGCGCCAGCAGCCAATTCCAGGGGGCAGTAGATACGCAGTATTTT. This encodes CASSQFQGAVDTQYF.

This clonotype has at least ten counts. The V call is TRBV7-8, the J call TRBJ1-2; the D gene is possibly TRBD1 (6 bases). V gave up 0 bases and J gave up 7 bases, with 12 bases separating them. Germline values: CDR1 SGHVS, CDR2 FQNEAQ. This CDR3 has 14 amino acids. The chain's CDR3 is CASSLAGQSVGYTF. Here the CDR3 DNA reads TGTGCCAGCAGCTTAGCAGGACAGTCCGTTGGCTACACCTTC.

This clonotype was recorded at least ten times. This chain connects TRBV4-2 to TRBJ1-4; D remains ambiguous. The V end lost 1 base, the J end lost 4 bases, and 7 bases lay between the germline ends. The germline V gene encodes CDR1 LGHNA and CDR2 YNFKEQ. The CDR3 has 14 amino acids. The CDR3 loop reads CASSQGQINEKLFF. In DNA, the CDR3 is TGTGCCAGCAGCCAAGGGCAGATTAATGAAAAACTGTTTTTT.

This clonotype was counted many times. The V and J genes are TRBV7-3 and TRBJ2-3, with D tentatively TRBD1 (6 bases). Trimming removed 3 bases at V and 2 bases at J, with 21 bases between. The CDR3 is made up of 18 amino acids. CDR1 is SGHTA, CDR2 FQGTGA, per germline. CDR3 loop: CASSFRPLTGDYTDTQYF. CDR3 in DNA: TGTGCCAGCAGCTTCCGCCCCCTGACAGGAGATTACACAGATACGCAGTATTTT.

For the CDR3, the DNA is TGCAGTGAGCGGATCGGGACTACGAATTCACCCCTCCACTTT. Translation gives CSERIGTTNSPLHF. The J gene is TRBJ1-6, the V gene TRBV20-1; D may be TRBD1 (5 bases). Germline CDR1 DFQATT, CDR2 SNEGSKA (reference sequence). Trimming pared 7 bases from V and 7 bases from J, leaving 17 bases between. The CDR3 sequence is 14 residues long.